The rows below give T cell receptor delta chains drawn from one sample of a study of gamma-delta T cells after stem cell transplantation. TCRdb re-called clones from the RT-PCR reads via CATT. The table includes around 2,700 delta-chain clones, more than 2.5% detected once. Sequencing was carried out using gamma-delta T cells. Receptors were obtained from a human donor. It is not recorded whose cells these are; they may come from a transplant donor. CDR3s include the opening cysteine and the closing phenylalanine or tryptophan. The D gene is left open where the match is weak. Rows may omit the clone size; those that give it use once, few, many or a size class.

clone_size: few
d_call: TRDD3
j_call: TRDJ1
v_call: TRDV2
cdr3_nt: TGTGCCTGTGACTTACTGGGGGATACGCTTCGATCGATCACCGATAAACTCATCTTT
cdr3_aa: CACDLLGDTLRSITDKLIF

clone_size: few
d_call: TRDD3
j_call: TRDJ1
v_call: TRDV2
cdr3_nt: TGTGCCTGTGACACAGTACTGGGGGATACTCCCGATAAACTCATCTTT
cdr3_aa: CACDTVLGDTPDKLIF

clone_size: .
d_call: TRDD3
j_call: TRDJ3
v_call: TRDV2
cdr3_nt: TGTGCCTGTGACACCGCCGTACTGGGGGGTTCAAGCTCCTGGGACACCCGACAGATGTTTTTC
cdr3_aa: CACDTAVLGGSSSWDTRQMFF

clone_size: few
d_call: TRDD3
j_call: TRDJ1
v_call: TRDV2
cdr3_nt: TGTGCCTGTGACGCAATACTGGGGGATACGCGGGGCCGGAACACCGATAAACTCATCTTT
cdr3_aa: CACDAILGDTRGRNTDKLIF

clone_size: medium-sized
d_call: TRDD3
j_call: TRDJ1
v_call: TRDV2
cdr3_nt: TGTGCCTGTGACAGACTGGGGGGATCTCGAAACACCGATAAACTCATCTTT
cdr3_aa: CACDRLGGSRNTDKLIF

clone_size: .
d_call: .
j_call: TRDJ3
v_call: TRDV2
cdr3_nt: TGTGCCTGTGACACAATAGTACCGCAGAGGGAAAACTCCTGGGACACCCGACAGATGTTTTTC
cdr3_aa: CACDTIVPQRENSWDTRQMFF

clone_size: .
d_call: TRDD3
j_call: TRDJ1
v_call: TRDV2
cdr3_nt: TGTGCCTGTGACCCACTGGGGGATACTTCCGATAAACTCATCTTT
cdr3_aa: CACDPLGDTSDKLIF

clone_size: medium-sized
d_call: TRDD3
j_call: TRDJ1
v_call: TRDV2
cdr3_nt: TGTGCCTGTGACCCAGTACTGGGGACCCCGTACACCGATAAACTCATCTTT
cdr3_aa: CACDPVLGTPYTDKLIF

clone_size: medium-sized
d_call: .
j_call: TRDJ1
v_call: TRDV2
cdr3_nt: TGTGCCTGTGACACCTTAGCCATCGACACCGATAAACTCATCTTT
cdr3_aa: CACDTLAIDTDKLIF

clone_size: .
d_call: TRDD3
j_call: TRDJ1
v_call: TRDV2
cdr3_nt: TGTGCCTGTGACACAGTTAAAATGCCGGGGGATACACAACCACCACAGGACAAGAGCGATAAACTCATCTTT
cdr3_aa: CACDTVKMPGDTQPPQDKSDKLIF

clone_size: few
d_call: TRDD3
j_call: TRDJ1
v_call: TRDV1
cdr3_nt: TGTGCTCTTGGGGACCCACTGGGGGATACGTCCTCTATGGACGATAAACTCATCTTT
cdr3_aa: CALGDPLGDTSSMDDKLIF

clone_size: medium-sized
d_call: TRDD3
j_call: TRDJ1
v_call: TRDV2
cdr3_nt: TGTGCCTGTGACCCCATACTGGGGGCCCCGCAGCGCGATTTTCGCACCGATAAACTCATCTTT
cdr3_aa: CACDPILGAPQRDFRTDKLIF

clone_size: .
d_call: .
j_call: TRDJ1
v_call: TRDV2
cdr3_nt: TGTGCCTGTGACACTGTTCCTCCTACCAAATCCAACACCGACAAACTCATCTTT
cdr3_aa: CACDTVPPTKSNTDKLIF

clone_size: .
d_call: TRDD3
j_call: TRDJ1
v_call: TRDV2
cdr3_nt: TGTGCCTGTGACCGTCTTCCCCCCCAGCTACCAGTTTCGTCTACTGGGGGACTAGATCCGCACACCGATAAACTCATCTTT
cdr3_aa: CACDRLPPQLPVSSTGGLDPHTDKLIF

clone_size: hyperexpanded
d_call: .
j_call: TRDJ1
v_call: TRDV2
cdr3_nt: TGTGCCTGTGACACCGTTACCTTGCGACACACCGATAAACTCATCTTT
cdr3_aa: CACDTVTLRHTDKLIF

clone_size: medium-sized
d_call: TRDD3
j_call: TRDJ1
v_call: TRDV1
cdr3_nt: TGTGCTCTTGGGGAACTATTCCTACGTTGGGGGATACCCACCGATAAACTCATCTTT
cdr3_aa: CALGELFLRWGIPTDKLIF

clone_size: .
d_call: TRDD3
j_call: TRDJ1
v_call: TRDV1
cdr3_nt: TGTGCTCTTGGGGAACAGGTAGTAGAGTACCTACAGTTTTGGGGGATATCCAAACTGGGACTCATCTTT
cdr3_aa: CALGEQVVEYLQFWGISKLGLIF

clone_size: medium-sized
d_call: TRDD3
j_call: TRDJ1
v_call: TRDV2
cdr3_nt: TGTGCCTGTGACGACGTACTGGGGGATACGACCGATAAACTCATCTTT
cdr3_aa: CACDDVLGDTTDKLIF

clone_size: few
d_call: TRDD3
j_call: TRDJ1
v_call: TRDV2
cdr3_nt: TGTGCCTGTGACACCCTAGTGGGGGATGCATACACCGATAAACTCATCTTT
cdr3_aa: CACDTLVGDAYTDKLIF

clone_size: few
d_call: TRDD3
j_call: TRDJ1
v_call: TRDV2
cdr3_nt: TGTGCCTGTGACACCGTTCTACTGGGGGATACTCCCGATAAACTCATCTTT
cdr3_aa: CACDTVLLGDTPDKLIF

clone_size: many
d_call: TRDD2
j_call: TRDJ1
v_call: TRDV1
cdr3_nt: TGTGCTCTTGGGGAACGGAACTCGCACCGAACCTTCCTCTTTGGGGCTCTACTCAACTTTGTGGGCACCGATAAACTCATCTTT
cdr3_aa: CALGERNSHRTFLFGALLNFVGTDKLIF

clone_size: medium-sized
d_call: TRDD3
j_call: TRDJ1
v_call: TRDV2
cdr3_nt: TGTGCCTGTGACACCCTACCCGCATTTACTGGGGGACCCGGAGGCGCCGATAAACTCATCTTT
cdr3_aa: CACDTLPAFTGGPGGADKLIF

clone_size: .
d_call: TRDD3
j_call: TRDJ1
v_call: TRDV1
cdr3_nt: TGTGCTCTTGGGGAAGTGGGGGCCATCCCCGCCCTATTCTTCAACTGGGGGATACTTGGTAAACTCATCTTT
cdr3_aa: CALGEVGAIPALFFNWGILGKLIF